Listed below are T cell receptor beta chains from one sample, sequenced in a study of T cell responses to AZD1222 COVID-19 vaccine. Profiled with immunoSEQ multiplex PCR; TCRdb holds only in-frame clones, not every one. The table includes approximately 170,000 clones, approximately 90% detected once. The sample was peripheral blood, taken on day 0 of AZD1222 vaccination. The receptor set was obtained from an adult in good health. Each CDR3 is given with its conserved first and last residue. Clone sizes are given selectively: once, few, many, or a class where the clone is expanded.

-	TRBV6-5	CASSYATGSAYGYTF
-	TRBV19	CASSRGDIWNQPQHF
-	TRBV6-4	CASSEFGTVALGYEQYF
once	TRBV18	CASSPRTFPYEQYF
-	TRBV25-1	CASSEPGFPPDTQYF
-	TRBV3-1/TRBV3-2	CASSPMTGAEENTIYF
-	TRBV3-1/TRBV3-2	CASSQENLAGALRNIQYF
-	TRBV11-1	CASSLALAGVSKNIQYF
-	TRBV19	CASSRGAEGANVLTF
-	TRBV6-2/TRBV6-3	CASSYGPDYGYTF
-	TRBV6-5	CASRPSNRGREKLFF
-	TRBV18	CASSPTNPQETQYF
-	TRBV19	CGTLGQSSEGNQPQHF
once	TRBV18	CASSWTELIAKNIQYF
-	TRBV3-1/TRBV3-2	CASSRPGQGAFGGYTF
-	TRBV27	CASSNPQGSETQYF
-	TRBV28	CASSTRAGEGEKLFF
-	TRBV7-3	CASSFNGGPEDTQYF
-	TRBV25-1	CASSEYGTTNYGYTF
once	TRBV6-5	CASSYVKVGEQYF
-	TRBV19	CASRSSAYNEQFF
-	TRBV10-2	CASSARGRDQPQHF
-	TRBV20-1	CSASRDTAQYF
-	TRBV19	CASSDFFGGNEQFF
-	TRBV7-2	CASSRGQTSYNEQFF
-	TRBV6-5	CASSYLDGREPGTF
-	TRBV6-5	CASSYSGMLRYGYTF
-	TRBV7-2	CASSLADRSGNEQFF
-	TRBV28	CASSFRVSGNTIYF
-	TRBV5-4	CASSLTPAGPDTIYF
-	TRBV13	CASSFGGQGETQYF
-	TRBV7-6	CASSSDGTGSPGELFF
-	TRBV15	CATSLTGQANEKLFF
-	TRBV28	CASSLPLADTGELFF
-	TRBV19	CASHPTGNYNSPLHF
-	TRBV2	CASSDRVGYNEQFF
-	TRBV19	CASRPAGTENTEAFF
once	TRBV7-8	CASSGQAGEQYF
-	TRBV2	CATKGHVLTYEQYF
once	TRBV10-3	CAISNDRNYGYTF
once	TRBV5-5	CASSFGSSGDQETQYF
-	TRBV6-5	CASSPRTGYYGYTF
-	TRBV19	CASTDRARQPQHF
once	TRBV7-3	CASSQRRGTGELFF
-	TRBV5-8	CASSLSWPQHF
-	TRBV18	CASSPSRGSHNEQFF
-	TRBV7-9	CASSWGTSGGHQEQFF
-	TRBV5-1	CASSSGTSGGGVQETQYF
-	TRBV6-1	CASSGDRQIFSNQPQHF
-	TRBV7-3	CASSLTTPWDYGYTF
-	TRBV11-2	CASRWTGETRGTIYF
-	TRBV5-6	CASSLPGQGPTGELFF
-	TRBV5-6	CASSWTVGRDREYEQYF
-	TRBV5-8	CASSLRGLGTEAFF
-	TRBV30	CAWSLGMNTEAFF
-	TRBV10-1	CASSSSGGEYNEQFF